The clone carrying this T cell receptor beta chain has more than one count but fewer than ten. Its target is not known. A read error may account for a junction end that differs from germline. This entry is derived from a study of T cell repertoires in cytomegalovirus infection. Study information: It was the public TCR beta signatures that indicated both CMV infection and matching HLA type. Study-wide results and limits: What dominated the ex vivo response were HLA-C-restricted CMV-specific TCR beta clonotypes. The cumulative frequency of public TCR beta families distinguished individuals who carried CMV together with the relevant HLA.

Germline V CDR1 and CDR2: SGHDT, YYEEEE. This CDR3 spans 16 amino acids. TCRdb processed the reads anew with MiXCR; each CDR3 protein has one entry. Of some 220,000 distinct CDR3 sequences listed, about 12% are singletons. This TCR was recovered from a human donor in good health (CMV status not recorded). Some clones in this sample may be carry-over from other donors' samples. Material for sequencing was PBMCs. This chain joins TRBV5-6 and TRBJ1-1; TRBD1 might be the D (5 bases). The CDR3 is CASILGQGVKWTEAFF. CDR3 bases: TGTGCCAGCATCTTGGGGCAGGGAGTGAAGTGGACTGAAGCTTTCTTT.